The T cell receptor (beta chain) described here comes from a study of CD8 T cells in Susac syndrome. Trimming left V 2 bases short and J 7 bases short, with 15 bases between. The germline CDR1 and CDR2 sequences are MNHEY and SMNVEV (reference sequence). The CDR3 has 14 residues. cDNA came from roughly 0.47 to 1 ug RNA primed by random hexamers. By means of immunoSEQ multiplex PCR, TCR beta CDR3 spanning 54 Vbeta and 13 Jbeta underwent amplification. TCRdb re-called the immunoSEQ multiplex PCR reads through MiXCR, storing one row per CDR3 protein. The table records roughly 120,000 distinct CDR3 sequences, 90% to 95% of them present only once. Blood CD8+ and CD4+ T cells underwent high-throughput TCR beta sequencing. Negative isolation was used for CD8+ and CD4+ T cells and FACS enrichment for TEMRA cells.

The TCR originated in a human donor with multiple sclerosis. The sample taken for sequencing was CD4+ T cells from PBMCs. This chain links TRBV27 with TRBJ2-7, with a possible D match to TRBD2 (6 bases). The CDR3 reads CASSLRPAAGEQYF. The CDR3 DNA reads TGTGCCAGCAGTTTAAGACCCGCTGCGGGGGAGCAGTACTTC.